This T cell receptor (beta chain) was captured in a study of T cell clones after liver transplantation. The overall study: Without induction therapy, subjects received standard immunosuppression until 12-24 months post-transplant. Study outcomes and limitations: Migration into the graft, not deletion, may explain lost graft donor-reactive T cells.

This clone was picked up one time. Its antigen is unknown. Profiling relied on immunoSEQ multiplex PCR, and the TCRdb table lists in-frame clones only, not all of them. The sample yields some 59,000 clones, 70% to 80% seen once. Germline V gives CDR1 LNHNV, CDR2 YYDKDF (reference sequence). V lost 4 bases and J lost 4, with 14 bases in between. This CDR3 contains 15 residues. Sequencing was performed on CD4+ T cells from blood, taken before liver transplant. V usage is TRBV15 and J usage is TRBJ1-3; no definite D call. This receptor was identified in a human donor who received a liver transplant. Here the CDR3 DNA reads TGTGCCACCAGCAAAAGAGCGGGGTACGGAAACACCATATATTTT. Translating it yields CATSKRAGYGNTIYF.